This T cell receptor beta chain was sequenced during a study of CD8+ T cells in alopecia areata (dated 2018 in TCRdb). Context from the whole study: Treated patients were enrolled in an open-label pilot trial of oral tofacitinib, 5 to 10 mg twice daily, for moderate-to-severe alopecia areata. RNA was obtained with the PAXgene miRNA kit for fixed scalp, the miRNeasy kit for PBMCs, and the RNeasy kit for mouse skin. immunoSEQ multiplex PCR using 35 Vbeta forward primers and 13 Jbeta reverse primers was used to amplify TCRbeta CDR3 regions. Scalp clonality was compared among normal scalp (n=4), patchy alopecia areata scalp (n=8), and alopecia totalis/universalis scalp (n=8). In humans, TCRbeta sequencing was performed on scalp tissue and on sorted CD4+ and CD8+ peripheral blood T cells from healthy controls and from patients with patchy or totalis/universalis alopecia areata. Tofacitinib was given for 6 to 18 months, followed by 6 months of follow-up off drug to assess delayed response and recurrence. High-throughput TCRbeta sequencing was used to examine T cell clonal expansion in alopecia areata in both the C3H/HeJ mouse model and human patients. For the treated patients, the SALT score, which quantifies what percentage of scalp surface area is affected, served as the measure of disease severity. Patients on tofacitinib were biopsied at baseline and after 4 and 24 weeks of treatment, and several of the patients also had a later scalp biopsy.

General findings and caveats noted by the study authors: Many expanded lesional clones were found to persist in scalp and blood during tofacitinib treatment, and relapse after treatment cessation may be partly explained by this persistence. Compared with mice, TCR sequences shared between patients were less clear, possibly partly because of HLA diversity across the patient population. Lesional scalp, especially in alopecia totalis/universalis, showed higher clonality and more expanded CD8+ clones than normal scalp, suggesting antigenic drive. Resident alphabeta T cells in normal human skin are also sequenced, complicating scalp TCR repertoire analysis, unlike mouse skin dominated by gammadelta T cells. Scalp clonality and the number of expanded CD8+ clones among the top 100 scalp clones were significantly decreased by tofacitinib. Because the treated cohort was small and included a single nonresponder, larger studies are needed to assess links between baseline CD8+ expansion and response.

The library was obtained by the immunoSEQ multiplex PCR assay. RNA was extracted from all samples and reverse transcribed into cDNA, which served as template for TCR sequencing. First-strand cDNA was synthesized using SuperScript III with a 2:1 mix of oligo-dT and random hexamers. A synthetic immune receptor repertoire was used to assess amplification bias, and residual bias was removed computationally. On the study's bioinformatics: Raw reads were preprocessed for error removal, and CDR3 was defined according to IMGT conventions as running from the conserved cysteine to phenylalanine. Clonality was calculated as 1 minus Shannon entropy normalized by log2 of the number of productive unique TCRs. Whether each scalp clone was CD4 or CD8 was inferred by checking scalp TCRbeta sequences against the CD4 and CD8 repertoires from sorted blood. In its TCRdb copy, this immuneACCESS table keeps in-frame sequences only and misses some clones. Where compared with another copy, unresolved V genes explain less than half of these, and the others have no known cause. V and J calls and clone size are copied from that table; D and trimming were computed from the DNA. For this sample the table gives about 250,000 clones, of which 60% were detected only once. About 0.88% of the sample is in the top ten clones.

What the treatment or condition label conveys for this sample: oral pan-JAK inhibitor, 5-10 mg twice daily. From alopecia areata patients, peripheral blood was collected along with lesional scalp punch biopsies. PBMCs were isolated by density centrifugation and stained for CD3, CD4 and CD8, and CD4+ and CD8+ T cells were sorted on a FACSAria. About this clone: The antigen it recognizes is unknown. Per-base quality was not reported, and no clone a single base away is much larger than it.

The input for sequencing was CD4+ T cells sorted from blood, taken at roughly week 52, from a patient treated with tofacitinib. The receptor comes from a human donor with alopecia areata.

The DNA sequence reads TGTGCCTGGACGGAGTACACCGGGGAGCTGTTTTTT. It specifies CAWTEYTGELFF. Here the chain combines TRBV30 and TRBJ2-2, with no confidently assigned D gene. V drops 4 bases and J drops 3 bases, leaving 6 bases in between. The CDR3 has 12 amino acids, counting the end cysteine and phenylalanine. The kept DNA is CDR3 alone, 36 bases in frame from the first base. The germline V gene (reference sequence) gives CDR1 as GTSNPN and CDR2 as SVGIG.